The T cell receptor beta chain under discussion was sequenced for a study of blood T cell repertoires in COVID-19. Study in general: Acute-phase and convalescent COVID-19 samples originated in the United States, Italy and Spain.

How the authors handled the data: Reference gene primers were amplified, and this amplification served to estimate nucleated cell counts. TCRdb's table, derived via immunoSEQ multiplex PCR, lists solely in-frame clones and lacks some. V and J calls and clone size are as listed in that table; D and trimming were resolved from the DNA. The sample lists approximately 180,000 clones, 75% to 90% occurring once. The germline V gene has CDR1 LGHNT and CDR2 FRNRAP. V gave up 7 bases and J gave up 6 bases, with 15 bases separating them. The CDR3 is 13 amino acids. Source material: peripheral blood. The chain couples TRBV12-5 to TRBJ2-5; D is perhaps TRBD2 (5 bases). The receptor comes from a human donor with active or convalescent COVID-19. The donor label of this sample is uncertain. The CDR3: CASDGPGGQTQYF. Here the CDR3 DNA reads TGTGCTAGTGACGGACCCGGCGGGCAGACCCAGTACTTC.